Below are 26 T cell receptor beta chains sequenced from a single sample in a study of cytomegalovirus exposure and HLA in healthy donors. Both 60 Vbeta primers and 13 Jbeta primers went into the PCR. Profiling relied on immunoSEQ multiplex PCR, and the TCRdb table lists in-frame clones only, not all of them. The table lists about 130,000 clones, around four fifths of them singletons. Sequencing input: PBMCs. The receptors here all came from a male donor in good health and CMV-seronegative.

This clone was detected once. The chain links TRBV6-5 to TRBJ1-1; D not certain. V was cut by 5 bases and J by 1 base, with 8 bases left in between. Germline V gene data show CDR1 as MNHEY and CDR2 as SVGAGI. This CDR3 has 13 residues. The CDR3 region has the DNA TGTGCCAGCAGTGAAACCAGGAACACTGAAGCTTTCTTT. It encodes CASSETRNTEAFF.

The chain carries TRBV27 and TRBJ2-2, with TRBD2 matching 10 bases. This CDR3 contains 16 residues. The V segment lost 6 bases and the J segment 1 base; nucleotides outside the gene matches: 5. Germline lookup yields CDR1 MNHEY and CDR2 SMNVEV (reference sequence). CDR3 residues: CASRGIAGGNTGELFF. The CDR3 DNA reads as TGTGCCAGCAGAGGTATAGCGGGGGGGAACACCGGGGAGCTGTTTTTT.

J is TRBJ2-2 and V is TRBV7-3, with D possibly being TRBD1 (5 bases). Per the germline V gene, CDR1 is SGHTA and CDR2 is FQGTGA. V was trimmed by 4 bases and J by 5 bases, leaving 17 bases between them. The length of the CDR3 is 16 residues. This chain's CDR3 is CASSSRHAGSTGELFF. The DNA of the CDR3 is TGTGCCAGCAGCTCAAGACACGCAGGGTCTACCGGGGAGCTGTTTTTT.

The V gene is TRBV6-1, the J gene TRBJ1-2; D gene ambiguous. The CDR3 covers 14 residues. V dropped 7 bases and J dropped 0 bases, with 12 bases sitting between them. The germline V gene encodes CDR1 MNHNS and CDR2 SASEGT. The CDR3 reads CASTAGGTNYGYTF. The CDR3 DNA reads as TGTGCCAGCACGGCGGGAGGGACTAACTATGGCTACACCTTC.

The genes are TRBV28 and TRBJ2-1, with a tentative D call TRBD1 (6 bases). Germline values: CDR1 MDHEN, CDR2 SYDVKM. V was clipped by 6 bases and J by 10 bases, with 22 bases between them. The CDR3 spans 15 residues. The CDR3 loop reads CASRGRGKPLREQFF. CDR3 DNA sequence: TGTGCCAGCAGGGGCAGGGGCAAACCACTCAGGGAGCAGTTCTTC. The full variable domain, rest sourced from reference TRBV28 and TRBJ2-1, is DVKVTQSSRYLVKRTGEKVFLECVQDMDHENMFWYRQDPGLGLRLIYFSYDVKMKEKGDIPEGYSVSREKKERFSLILESASTNQTSMYLCASRGRGKPLREQFFGPGTRLTVL.

The chain employs TRBV19 and TRBJ2-1; 9 nucleotides agree with TRBD1. The CDR3 runs 16 residues. The J segment lost 6 bases and the V segment lost 2 bases, leaving 8 bases of the junction unmatched. The germline CDR1 and CDR2 sequences are LNHDA and SQIVND (reference sequence). This CDR3 reads CASSIRGQGWGNEQFF. The CDR3 nucleotides are TGTGCCAGTAGTATAAGGGGACAGGGTTGGGGCAATGAGCAGTTCTTC.

The gene calls are TRBV28 and TRBJ2-5; D is uncertain. Germline assignment: CDR1 MDHEN and CDR2 SYDVKM. There are 14 residues in the CDR3. Trimming shortened V by 11 bases and J by 3 bases, and 19 bases separated the two germline ends. The chain's CDR3 is CACVGHTVEETQYF. CDR3 sequence (DNA): TGTGCCTGCGTTGGGCACACAGTTGAAGAGACCCAGTACTTC.

V and J are TRBV7-2 and TRBJ2-1, with 12 bases fitting TRBD2. V lost 7 bases and J lost 8; bases outside the gene matches: 9. In germline, CDR1 is SGHTA, CDR2 FQGNSA. The CDR3 runs to 15 residues. CDR3 amino acids: CASTLAGGDRYEQFF. Written as DNA, the CDR3 is TGTGCCAGCACCCTAGCGGGGGGGGACAGGTATGAGCAGTTCTTC.

The rearrangement links TRBV6-5 to TRBJ1-2; the D is unclear. Trimming cost V 2 bases and J 3 bases, with 10 bases left between them. CDR1 is MNHEY and CDR2 is SVGAGI in the germline V gene. The CDR3 is made up of 14 amino acids. In DNA, the CDR3 is TGTGCCAGCAGTTACGGTGGGAGCCACTATGGCTACACCTTC. This gives the protein CASSYGGSHYGYTF.

The chain carries TRBV29-1 and TRBJ1-1, with D hard to call. Trimming removed 7 bases at V and 0 bases at J, with 12 bases between. The germline V gene has CDR1 SQVTM and CDR2 ANQGSEA. The length of the CDR3 is 13 residues. The CDR3, as DNA: TGCAGCGGCACTATTGGATTGAACACTGAAGCTTTCTTT. It translates to CSGTIGLNTEAFF.

The gene calls are TRBV11-1 and TRBJ2-5, with TRBD1 matching 7 bases. The trim removed 4 bases at V and 4 bases at J, leaving 12 bases unmatched. Germline V gene lookup returns CDR1 SGHAT and CDR2 FQDESV (reference sequence). The CDR3 length is 16 residues. The CDR3 is CASSSTGTDLRETQYF. For the CDR3, the DNA is TGTGCCAGCAGCTCTACCGGGACAGATCTTCGAGAGACCCAGTACTTC. Variable domain in full (rest from reference TRBV11-1 and TRBJ2-5): EAEVAQSPRYKITEKSQAVAFWCDPISGHATLYWYRQILGQGPELLVQFQDESVVDDSQLPKDRFSAERLKGVDSTLKIQPAELGDSAMYLCASSSTGTDLRETQYFGPGTRLLVL.

The chain recombines TRBV9 with TRBJ1-1, with no clear D. Trimming left V 3 bases short and J 4 bases short, with 10 bases between. The CDR3 runs to 13 residues. CDR1 and CDR2 from the germline V gene are SGDLS and YYNGEE. The CDR3 reads CASSAGLSTEAFF. The CDR3 DNA sequence: TGTGCCAGCAGCGCGGGGTTGAGCACTGAAGCTTTCTTT.

V usage is TRBV18 and J usage is TRBJ2-7, with D perhaps TRBD1 (6 bases). Germline V gene lookup returns CDR1 KGHSH and CDR2 LQKENI. Trimming took off 5 bases at V and 6 bases at J, with 14 bases between the two ends. The CDR3 runs to 13 residues. CDR3 amino acids: CASSYKQGSEQYF. The DNA for the CDR3 is TGTGCCAGCTCATATAAACAGGGTAGCGAGCAGTACTTC.

CDR3 nucleotides: TGCGCCAGCAGCTTGGGGCTGGGGCCGAAGTCCTACGAGCAGTACTTC. Amino acids: CASSLGLGPKSYEQYF. This chain joins TRBV5-1 and TRBJ2-7; TRBD1 is a possible D gene (5 bases). The CDR3 covers 16 residues. Germline V gives CDR1 SGHRS, CDR2 YFSETQ. Trimming took off 0 bases at V and 1 base at J, with 14 bases between the two ends.

This clone was seen only a few times. This rearrangement joins TRBV7-3 to TRBJ2-3; 7 nucleotides line up with TRBD2. The germline CDR1 and CDR2 sequences are SGHTA and FQGTGA. The trim removed 2 bases at V and 7 bases at J, leaving 6 bases unmatched. The CDR3 is 14 amino acids. In nucleotides, the CDR3 is TGTGCCAGCAGCTTAGCGGGAGCGGGCCATACGCAGTATTTT. The encoded protein is CASSLAGAGHTQYF.

The chain carries TRBV20-1 and TRBJ1-2, with 7 bases that match TRBD1. CDR3 length: 11 residues. The germline CDR1 and CDR2 sequences are DFQATT and SNEGSKA (reference sequence). The CDR3 nucleotides read TGCAGCGGGGACAGATCCTATGGCTACACCTTC. Translation gives CSGDRSYGYTF.

This chain connects TRBV2 to TRBJ1-2; D remains unclear. Germline CDR1 SNHLY, CDR2 FYNNEI. The CDR3 runs 15 residues. The germline V and J ends were trimmed by 2 bases and 3 bases, with 13 bases remaining between them. CDR3 nucleotide sequence: TGTGCCAGCAGTGAACCCGGGGTAAGGGACTATGGCTACACCTTC. Its translation is CASSEPGVRDYGYTF. Complete variable domain (other parts from reference TRBV2 and TRBJ1-2): EPEVTQTPSHQVTQMGQEVILRCVPISNHLYFYWYRQILGQKVEFLVSFYNNEISEKSEIFDDQFSVERPDGSNFTLKIRSTKLEDSAMYFCASSEPGVRDYGYTFGSGTRLTVV.

This chain connects TRBV30 to TRBJ1-1; unclear D gene. The CDR3 covers 11 residues. Trimming stripped 0 bases from V and 6 bases from J, with 5 bases between. The germline gives CDR1 GTSNPN, CDR2 SVGIG (reference sequence). The CDR3 reads CAWSVGAEAFF. CDR3 coding DNA: TGTGCCTGGAGTGTCGGGGCTGAAGCTTTCTTT.

In this sample, this clone turned up a few times. V usage is TRBV19 and J usage is TRBJ1-2, with 10 bases lining up with TRBD1. The germline gives CDR1 LNHDA, CDR2 SQIVND (reference sequence). V shed 5 bases, J shed 3 bases, and the junction held 6 bases outside the gene matches. The CDR3 extends over 15 amino acids. Written as DNA, the CDR3 is TGTGCCAGTAGTCCGGGACAGGGGTTATACTATGGCTACACCTTC. Protein sequence: CASSPGQGLYYGYTF.

The CDR3 DNA sequence: TGTGCCAGCAGTCGCGACTTAGGCTATAATTCACCCCTCCACTTT. Translating it yields CASSRDLGYNSPLHF. This chain joins TRBV6-6 and TRBJ1-6; D not certain. CDR3 length: 15 amino acids. V lost 5 bases to trimming and J lost 3 bases, with 11 bases between them. In germline, CDR1 is MNHNY, CDR2 SVGAGI (reference sequence).

The rearrangement joins TRBV4-3 to TRBJ2-3, with 9 bases matching TRBD2. Per the germline V gene, CDR1 is LGHNA and CDR2 is YSLEER. This CDR3 spans 16 amino acids. Unmatched junction bases numbered 5, after V lost 1 base and J lost 3 bases. CDR3 in DNA: TGCGCCAGCAGCCAAGCACCGGCGGGGGGGACAGATACGCAGTATTTT. Protein product: CASSQAPAGGTDTQYF.

The chain joins TRBV7-3 to TRBJ2-5; D not resolved. Trimming cost V 0 bases and J 5 bases, with 7 bases left between them. The CDR3 consists of 13 residues. CDR1 is SGHTA, CDR2 FQGTGA, per germline. This chain's CDR3 is CASSLTWRETQYF. In nucleotides, the CDR3 is TGTGCCAGCAGCTTAACCTGGCGGGAGACCCAGTACTTC.

This rearrangement joins TRBV5-1 to TRBJ2-5; D is uncertain. This CDR3 has 12 amino acids. The V end was cut by 1 base, the J end by 5 bases, with 6 bases between. Germline CDR1 reads SGHRS; CDR2 reads YFSETQ. The CDR3 loop is CASSLHAETQYF. The CDR3 DNA is TGCGCCAGCAGCTTGCATGCGGAGACCCAGTACTTC.

The rearrangement uses TRBV7-2 and TRBJ2-1, with a weak D call TRBD2 (6 bases). CDR1 and CDR2 from the germline V gene are SGHTA and FQGNSA. With 7 bases removed from V and 4 bases from J, the gap between germline ends came to 14 bases. The length of the CDR3 is 14 residues. The CDR3 spells CASTFHGGYNEQFF. Here the CDR3 DNA reads TGTGCCAGCACCTTCCACGGAGGGTACAATGAGCAGTTCTTC.

This clone showed up just a few times. This sequence joins TRBV6-5 and TRBJ1-1, with 8 bases identical to TRBD1. Germline values: CDR1 MNHEY, CDR2 SVGAGI. This CDR3 is built from 14 residues. The ends lost 5 bases at V and 5 bases at J; junction bases unmatched: 7. This chain's CDR3 is CASSIRGLGTEAFF. CDR3 bases: TGTGCCAGCAGTATCAGGGGGCTCGGGACTGAAGCTTTCTTT.

This clone showed up just once. The chain is built from TRBV5-6 and TRBJ1-5; tentative D call: TRBD1 (5 bases). The CDR3 consists of 16 residues. The germline CDR1 and CDR2 sequences are SGHDT and YYEEEE. Trimming shortened V by 4 bases and J by 4 bases, and 18 bases separated the two germline ends. CDR3 sequence: CASSLGGGFGNQPQHF. CDR3 DNA sequence: TGTGCCAGCAGCCTGGGGGGGGGATTCGGGAATCAGCCCCAGCATTTT.